The 24 T cell receptor beta chains reported below all come from one sample, sequenced in a study of blood T cell repertoires in COVID-19. The repertoire was sequenced with immunoSEQ multiplex PCR; TCRdb's copy has only in-frame clones and lacks some. The data hold fewer than 500,000 clones, with approximately 90% observed a single time. Source material: peripheral blood. These receptors were collected from a young woman with acute or convalescent COVID-19.

V gene TRBV19 combines with J gene TRBJ1-5; D ambiguous. Trimming cost V 3 bases and J 0 bases, with 9 bases left between them. The CDR3 loop spans 15 amino acids. CDR1 and CDR2 from the germline V gene are LNHDA and SQIVND (reference sequence). CDR3: CASSISPDSNQPQHF. CDR3 in DNA: TGTGCCAGTAGTATTAGCCCCGATAGCAATCAGCCCCAGCATTTT.

The chain links TRBV5-5 to TRBJ2-4; 7 bases align to TRBD1. CDR3 size: 14 residues. V was clipped by 0 bases and J by 8 bases; unmatched bases: 5. Germline values: CDR1 SGHKS, CDR2 YYEKEE (reference sequence). In DNA form, the CDR3 reads TGTGCCAGCAGCTTGGGAGAGACAGGGTACATTCAGTACTTC. This encodes CASSLGETGYIQYF.

This rearrangement joins TRBV9 to TRBJ2-5, with 9 bases identical to TRBD1. Germline lookup yields CDR1 SGDLS and CDR2 YYNGEE. V lost 3 bases, J lost 4 bases, and 19 bases stayed unmatched. The length of the CDR3 is 19 residues. The CDR3 DNA sequence: TGTGCCAGCAGCGCCCGTCCGGGACAGGGAATTTCGGTTTCAGAGACCCAGTACTTC. Protein: CASSARPGQGISVSETQYF.

The chain joins TRBV9 to TRBJ2-1; 7 bases match TRBD2. CDR1 and CDR2 from the germline V gene are SGDLS and YYNGEE. The J segment lost 3 bases and the V segment lost 0 bases, leaving 3 bases of the junction unmatched. There are 15 residues in the CDR3. The CDR3 sequence: CASSVERDLYNEQFF. In DNA, the CDR3 is TGTGCCAGCAGCGTAGAGCGGGACCTCTACAATGAGCAGTTCTTC.

The chain links TRBV24-1 to TRBJ2-1; D not certain. This CDR3 is built from 14 residues. The V end was cut by 0 bases, the J end by 8 bases, with 10 bases between. Germline values: CDR1 KGHDR, CDR2 SFDVKD. As DNA, the CDR3 is TGTGCCACCAGTGATTTGCAGCGAGACCATGAGCAGTTCTTC. Protein product: CATSDLQRDHEQFF.

The chain has TRBV24-1 and TRBJ1-2; 8 bases align to TRBD1. The CDR3 contains 14 residues. CDR1 and CDR2 from the germline V gene are KGHDR and SFDVKD. The V and J ends lost 3 bases and 3 bases, in that order; junction bases with no gene match: 2. CDR3 loop: CATSDVQGDYGYTF. The CDR3 coding sequence is TGTGCCACCAGTGATGTACAGGGGGACTATGGCTACACCTTC.

The gene calls are TRBV10-3 and TRBJ2-1; D unresolved. Germline CDR1 reads ENHRY; CDR2 reads SYGVKD. Trimming took off 2 bases at V and 5 bases at J, with 7 bases between the two ends. This CDR3 is 13 amino acids long. CDR3 sequence: CAISERLDNEQFF. The CDR3 DNA sequence: TGTGCCATCAGTGAGCGACTTGACAATGAGCAGTTCTTC.

The chain couples TRBV5-6 to TRBJ2-4, with D possibly matching TRBD1 (5 bases). Germline V gene lookup returns CDR1 SGHDT and CDR2 YYEEEE. The ends were cut back, 4 bases at V and 0 bases at J, with 14 bases in the middle. This CDR3 has 16 amino acids. The CDR3 protein is CASSQDTPLAKNIQYF. CDR3 DNA sequence: TGTGCCAGCAGCCAGGACACGCCGTTAGCCAAAAACATTCAGTACTTC.

The V and J genes are TRBV28 and TRBJ2-5, with D possibly TRBD2 on 5 matching bases. Germline lookup yields CDR1 MDHEN and CDR2 SYDVKM. There are 17 residues in the CDR3. Deletions cut 6 bases from V and 10 bases from J, with 30 bases between. The CDR3 is CASSPDSVSDTSFDQYF. The DNA of the CDR3 is TGTGCCAGCAGCCCGGACTCTGTTAGCGACACTTCTTTTGACCAGTACTTC.

The rearrangement uses TRBV5-1 and TRBJ1-2; TRBD1 might be the D (5 bases). This CDR3 comprises 16 residues. V was trimmed by 6 bases and J by 5 bases, leaving 23 bases between them. The V gene's germline CDR1 is SGHRS and CDR2 YFSETQ. The CDR3 is CASKPRVGGNLYGYTF. CDR3 in DNA: TGCGCCAGCAAACCTAGGGTCGGGGGAAACCTTTATGGCTACACCTTC.

This sequence joins TRBV2 and TRBJ2-7, with D tentatively TRBD2 (6 bases). Trimming pared 2 bases from V and 2 bases from J, leaving 13 bases between. This CDR3 is 15 amino acids long. Germline V gives CDR1 SNHLY, CDR2 FYNNEI. CDR3 coding DNA: TGTGCCAGCAGTGAATATAGCGGAGCAGCCTACGAGCAGTACTTC. Translation gives CASSEYSGAAYEQYF.

CDR3 DNA sequence: TGTGCCAGCAGTTTATCCCGGGGGAACAATGAGCAGTTCTTC. Amino acids: CASSLSRGNNEQFF. J is TRBJ2-1 and V is TRBV25-1, with D maybe TRBD2 (6 bases). CDR1 MGHDK and CDR2 SYGVNS come from the germline V gene. With 5 bases removed from V and 5 bases from J, the gap between germline ends came to 13 bases. The CDR3 consists of 14 residues.

This clone appeared once. The chain has TRBV9 and TRBJ2-1; the D gene is possibly TRBD2 (5 bases). The germline gives CDR1 SGDLS, CDR2 YYNGEE. The CDR3 totals 15 residues. Trimming removed 0 bases at V and 6 bases at J, with 13 bases between. CDR3 in DNA: TGTGCCAGCAGCGTAGGCCCGGGGAGCGTCAATGAGCAGTTCTTC. Its protein product is CASSVGPGSVNEQFF.

The chain uses TRBV5-4 and TRBJ2-4, with 9 bases aligning to TRBD1. Losses at the gene ends were 4 bases for V and 6 bases for J; bases not matched to a gene: 5. This CDR3 region has 14 residues. Germline lookup yields CDR1 SGHNT and CDR2 YYREEE (reference sequence). The CDR3 is CASSGTGLGNIQYF. The CDR3 DNA sequence: TGTGCCAGCAGCGGGACAGGGTTGGGAAACATTCAGTACTTC.

This clone was counted once. The V call is TRBV6-6, the J call TRBJ1-2, with 11 bases lining up with TRBD1. V dropped 0 bases and J dropped 6; count of bases not matched to a gene: 3. The CDR3 runs 15 residues. Looked up from germline, CDR1 is MNHNY and CDR2 is SVGAGI (reference sequence). The CDR3 region is CASSYSLGQGDGYTF. CDR3 in DNA: TGTGCCAGCAGTTACTCGCTGGGACAGGGGGATGGCTACACCTTC.

The rearrangement joins TRBV7-9 to TRBJ2-1, with D possibly TRBD1 on 5 matching bases. This CDR3 region has 18 residues. CDR1 is SEHNR, CDR2 FQNEAQ, per germline (reference sequence). The V gene lost 0 bases and the J gene lost 0 bases, with 15 bases spanning the gap. CDR3 loop: CASSLAVRDLLSYNEQFF. The DNA for the CDR3 is TGTGCCAGCAGCTTAGCTGTCAGGGATCTCCTCTCCTACAATGAGCAGTTCTTC.

The rearrangement links TRBV5-6 to TRBJ1-2; D unresolved. V was cut by 5 bases and J by 3 bases, with 8 bases left in between. The CDR3 covers 12 residues. The germline gives CDR1 SGHDT, CDR2 YYEEEE. CDR3 nucleotide sequence: TGTGCCAGCAGACAGATCGACTATGGCTACACCTTC. This codes for CASRQIDYGYTF.

This rearrangement joins TRBV15 to TRBJ1-5; D is unclear. The germline V and J ends were trimmed by 0 bases and 0 bases, with 6 bases remaining between them. Per germline, CDR1 LNHNV and CDR2 YYDKDF (reference sequence). The CDR3 loop spans 15 amino acids. This CDR3 reads CATSRETSSNQPQHF. The CDR3 DNA reads TGTGCCACCAGCAGAGAGACAAGTAGCAATCAGCCCCAGCATTTT.

This sequence joins TRBV2 and TRBJ1-6; D is ambiguous. Germline assignment: CDR1 SNHLY and CDR2 FYNNEI. Trimming left V 5 bases short and J 8 bases short, with 13 bases between. CDR3 length: 14 amino acids. CDR3 residues: CASSILEVDSPLHF. CDR3 nucleotides: TGTGCCAGCAGTATCCTAGAGGTTGATTCACCCCTCCACTTT.

V gene TRBV6-1 combines with J gene TRBJ1-2; 7 nucleotides match TRBD1. J gave up 7 bases and V 4 bases, and 15 bases lay outside the gene matches. The germline V gene has CDR1 MNHNS and CDR2 SASEGT. The CDR3 is made up of 16 amino acids. The CDR3 region is CASSVGVDRDQIGYTF. DNA for the CDR3: TGTGCCAGCAGTGTAGGGGTCGACAGGGACCAGATTGGCTACACCTTC.

The chain has TRBV5-4 and TRBJ2-3, with a weak D call TRBD2 (6 bases). CDR3 size: 15 residues. V was trimmed by 4 bases and J by 9 bases, leaving 21 bases between them. Germline values: CDR1 SGHNT, CDR2 YYREEE (reference sequence). This CDR3 reads CASSRVVLAGNTQYF. CDR3 bases: TGTGCCAGCAGCCGCGTGGTTTTGGCGGGGAACACGCAGTATTTT.

The chain joins TRBV7-6 to TRBJ2-2; 8 nucleotides line up with TRBD2. After removal of 6 bases from V and 4 bases from J, the junction contained 4 bases not matched to a gene. Germline CDR1 SGHVS, CDR2 FNYEAQ. The CDR3 has 14 residues. The chain's CDR3 is CASSVAGITGELFF. DNA for the CDR3: TGTGCCAGCAGTGTAGCGGGGATCACCGGGGAGCTGTTTTTT.

On this clone: Different DNA sequences within this sample yield the same CDR3. The gene calls are TRBV11-3 and TRBJ2-3, with 10 nucleotides matching TRBD2. CDR1 SGHNT and CDR2 YENEEA come from the germline V gene. V dropped 6 bases and J dropped 0; count of bases not matched to a gene: 0. CDR3 size: 14 residues. The CDR3 region is CASSSGGSTDTQYF. In nucleotides, the CDR3 is TGTGCCAGCAGTAGCGGGGGGAGCACAGATACGCAGTATTTT.

The rearrangement uses TRBV15 and TRBJ2-3; D unclear. The germline gives CDR1 LNHNV, CDR2 YYDKDF (reference sequence). This CDR3 has 16 amino acids. The V end was cut by 6 bases, the J end by 1 base, with 17 bases between. The CDR3 DNA reads TGTGCCACCAGGGTTGAATCCCCCGAGGGCACAGATACGCAGTATTTT. It is translated as CATRVESPEGTDTQYF. Using reference TRBV15 and TRBJ2-3 for the parts outside the CDR3, the full variable domain is DAMVIQNPRYQVTQFGKPVTLSCSQTLNHNVMYWYQQKSSQAPKLLFHYYDKDFNNEADTPDNFQSRRPNTSFCFLDIRSPGLGDTAMYLCATRVESPEGTDTQYFGPGTRLTVL.